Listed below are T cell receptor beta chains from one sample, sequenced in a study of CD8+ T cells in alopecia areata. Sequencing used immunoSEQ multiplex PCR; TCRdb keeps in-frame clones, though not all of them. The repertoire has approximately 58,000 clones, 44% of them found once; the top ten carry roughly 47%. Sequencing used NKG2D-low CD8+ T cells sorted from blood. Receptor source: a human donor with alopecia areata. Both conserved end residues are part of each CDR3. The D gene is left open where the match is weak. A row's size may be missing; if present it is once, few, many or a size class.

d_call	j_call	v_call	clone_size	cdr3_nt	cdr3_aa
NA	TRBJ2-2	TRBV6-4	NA	TGTGCCAGCAGTGACTTCGCGAACACCGGGGAGCTGTTTTTT	CASSDFANTGELFF
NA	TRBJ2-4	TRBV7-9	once	TGTGCCAGCAGCTCGGGCAGGGTTGCGGACATTCAGTACTTC	CASSSGRVADIQYF
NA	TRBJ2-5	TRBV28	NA	TGTGCCAGCAGGCTCGGAAGGGTGAGATTCGAGACCCAGTACTTC	CASRLGRVRFETQYF
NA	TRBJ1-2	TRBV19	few	TGTGCCAGTAGTCAAAGGACCGGCTACACCTTC	CASSQRTGYTF
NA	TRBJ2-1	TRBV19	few	TGTGCCAGTAGTATGGGGGTAGGTAATGAGCAGTTCTTC	CASSMGVGNEQFF
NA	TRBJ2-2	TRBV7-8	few	TGTGCCAGCAGCTCCGGCTTTGGAATCCTCACCGGGGAGCTGTTTTTT	CASSSGFGILTGELFF
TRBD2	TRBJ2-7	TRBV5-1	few	TGCGCCAGCAGCCCAGCTAGCGGGAGGATGTCCTACGAGCAGTACTTC	CASSPASGRMSYEQYF
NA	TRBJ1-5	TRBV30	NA	TGTGCCTGGAGTCTGGACCGGAATCAGCCCCAGCATTTT	CAWSLDRNQPQHF
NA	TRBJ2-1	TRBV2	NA	TGTGCCAGCAGTGATATGTCTGGAGACAATGAGCAGTTCTTC	CASSDMSGDNEQFF
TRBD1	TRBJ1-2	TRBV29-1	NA	TGCAGCGTTTGGACAGGGGGCGACTATGGCTACACCTTC	CSVWTGGDYGYTF
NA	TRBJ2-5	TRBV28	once	TGTGCCAGCACGTTCAGAGGAGGGCAAGAGACCCAGTACTTC	CASTFRGGQETQYF
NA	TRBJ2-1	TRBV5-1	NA	TGCGCCAGCAGCTTGGGGCCGGACAATGAGCAGTTCTTC	CASSLGPDNEQFF
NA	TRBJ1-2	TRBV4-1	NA	TGCGCCAGCAGCCATCCTCCGGGGTCAGGTGACGGCTACACCTTC	CASSHPPGSGDGYTF
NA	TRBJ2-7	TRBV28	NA	TGTGCCAGCAGGCCCGATCACTACGAGCAGTACTTC	CASRPDHYEQYF
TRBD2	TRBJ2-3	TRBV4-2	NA	TGTGCCAGCAGCCGTAGAGCGGGAGCAGATACGCAGTATTTT	CASSRRAGADTQYF
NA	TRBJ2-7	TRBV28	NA	TGTGCCAGCCCGCTGGGTGGGCCCTACGAGCAGTACTTC	CASPLGGPYEQYF
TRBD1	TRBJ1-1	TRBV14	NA	TGTGCCAGCAGCCAAGCCGGGACAGGAAACACTGAAGCTTTCTTT	CASSQAGTGNTEAFF
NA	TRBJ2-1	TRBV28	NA	TGTGCCAGCAGCCCTCGCCAGGGGATATCCTACAATGAGCAGTTCTTC	CASSPRQGISYNEQFF
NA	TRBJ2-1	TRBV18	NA	TGTGCCAGCTCACCACCGGCCGGCAATGAGCAGTTCTTC	CASSPPAGNEQFF
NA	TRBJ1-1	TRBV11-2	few	TGTGCCAGCAGCTTAGATTCGGGAGACAGGCTAGCTTTCTTT	CASSLDSGDRLAFF
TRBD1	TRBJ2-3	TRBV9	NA	TGTGCCAGCAGCCCCCCCCCGGGACAGGACCCAGATACGCAGTATTTT	CASSPPPGQDPDTQYF
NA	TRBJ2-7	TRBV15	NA	TGTGCCACCAGCAGAAAAAACACAACAAGCTACCTATCCTACGAGCAGTACTTC	CATSRKNTTSYLSYEQYF
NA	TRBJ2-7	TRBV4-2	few	TGTGCCAGCAGCCAAGAGTTTAGAAGGGCCAACGAGCAGTACTTC	CASSQEFRRANEQYF
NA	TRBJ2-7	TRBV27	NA	TGTGCCAGCACACCGAACCGGGACATTAAGCGGGAGCAGTACTTC	CASTPNRDIKREQYF
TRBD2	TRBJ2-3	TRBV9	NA	TGTGCCAGCAGCGCGGACCTAGCGGGAGGAGACACAGATACGCAGTATTTT	CASSADLAGGDTDTQYF
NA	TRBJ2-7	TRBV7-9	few	TGTGCCAGCAGCTTACCAGGGAGTTACGAGCAGTACTTC	CASSLPGSYEQYF
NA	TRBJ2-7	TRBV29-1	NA	TGCAGCGTTGATTATAACGGGAGAGGATACGAGCAGTACTTC	CSVDYNGRGYEQYF
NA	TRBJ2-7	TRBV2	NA	TGTGCCAGCTGCTGCTTTGGGGTTACCTACGAGCAGTACTTC	CASCCFGVTYEQYF
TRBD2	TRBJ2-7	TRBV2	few	TGTGCCAGCAGTGAGGAACTAGCGGGGGTCGAGCAGTACTTC	CASSEELAGVEQYF
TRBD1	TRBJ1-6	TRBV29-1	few	TGCAGCGTTGATAGGGGGCGAAGCTCCTATAATTCACCCCTCCACTTT	CSVDRGRSSYNSPLHF
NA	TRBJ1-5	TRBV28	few	TGTGCCAGCAGACATCAGGTATTCAATCAGCCCCAGCATTTT	CASRHQVFNQPQHF
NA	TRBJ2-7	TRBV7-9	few	TGTGCCAGCAGCTTAGAGGTGAACTACGAGCAGTACTTC	CASSLEVNYEQYF
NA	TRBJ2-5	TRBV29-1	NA	TGCAGCGTTCGGGCCAACCAAGAGACCCAGTACTTC	CSVRANQETQYF
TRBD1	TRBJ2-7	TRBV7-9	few	TGTGCCAGCAGCCCACGACAGGGGGCAAGGTACGAGCAGTACTTC	CASSPRQGARYEQYF
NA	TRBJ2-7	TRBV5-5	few	TGTGCCAGCAGCTTGGCGGGGTCCGGAGGTTACGAGCAGTACTTC	CASSLAGSGGYEQYF